The clone carrying this T cell receptor (beta chain) has a single count. Antigen: not known. The conserved final phenylalanine or tryptophan is absent from the CDR3, which likely points to a read error. This entry belongs to a study of cytomegalovirus exposure and HLA in healthy donors. Overall study: There were nearly 120 million unique TCR beta sequences, drawn from about 179 million T cells, in an earlier analysis.

PCR was performed using 60 Vbeta and 13 Jbeta primers. Measured with immunoSEQ multiplex PCR; TCRdb has only the in-frame clones, and not every one. The repertoire holds roughly 100,000 clones, 65% to 80% seen once, with about 6% in the top ten. The study, taken as a whole, reports: The study had only CMV serostatus as immune exposure information. In an earlier analysis, productive rearrangement rates for most beta V segments clustered near 87% or 30%.

V dropped 5 bases and J dropped 4 bases, with 12 bases sitting between them. Germline CDR1 SGHTA, CDR2 FQGNSA. This CDR3 is built from 14 residues. The V and J genes are TRBV7-2 and TRBJ1-3; the D is unclear. This receptor was identified in a woman between 50 and 59 years old in good health and CMV-seropositive. Sequenced input: PBMCs. The CDR3 sequence: CASSRASGGNTIYL. The DNA of the CDR3 is TGTGCCAGCAGCCGGGCCTCCGGGGGAAACACCATATATCTT.